These 14 T cell receptor beta chains came from one sample sequenced in a study of T cells in Graves' hyperthyroidism and ophthalmopathy. RNA transcripts were the template for amplifying TCR beta CDR3 regions. During a first-round RT-PCR of the TCR CDR3, the HTBI primer set was used. TCRdb reprocessed the multiplex PCR reads with MiXCR, giving one entry per CDR3 protein. Of 380,000 or so distinct CDR3 sequences in the sample, 13% were seen once. Sequenced material: blood. Receptor source: a man in his thirties or forties with Graves' hyperthyroidism that later progressed to Graves' ophthalmopathy.

This clonotype was detected only a few times. The gene calls are TRBV6-6 and TRBJ1-6; D is unclear. V was shortened by 2 bases and J by 9 bases, with 8 bases between the two germline ends. CDR1 is MNHNY and CDR2 is SVGAGI in the germline V gene (reference sequence). This CDR3 is 13 amino acids long. The CDR3 loop is CASSYTVGSPLHF. CDR3 bases: TGTGCCAGCAGTTACACAGTCGGTTCACCCCTCCACTTT.

At least ten counts were recorded for this clonotype. The genes are TRBV3-1 and TRBJ1-4, with unresolved D. V was pared by 6 bases and J by 8 bases, with 16 bases between. CDR1 and CDR2 (germline): LGHDT, YNNKEL (reference sequence). CDR3 length: 14 amino acids. CDR3 residues: CASRSTISSEKLFF. CDR3 DNA: TGTGCCAGCAGGTCGACAATCTCAAGCGAAAAACTGTTTTTT. Combining the CDR3 with reference TRBV3-1 and TRBJ1-4 gives the whole variable domain DTAVSQTPKYLVTQMGNDKSIKCEQNLGHDTMYWYKQDSKKFLKIMFSYNNKELIINETVPNRFSPKSPDKAHLNLHINSLELGDSAVYFCASRSTISSEKLFFGSGTQLSVL.

This clonotype has a count of ten or more. The V call is TRBV6-1, the J call TRBJ1-1; D remains ambiguous. The V and J ends lost 3 bases and 4 bases respectively, with 12 bases between them. Germline V CDR1 and CDR2: MNHNS, SASEGT. The length of the CDR3 is 14 residues. This chain's CDR3 is CASSDRRRGTEAFF. The CDR3 DNA reads as TGTGCCAGCAGTGACAGGCGGCGAGGCACTGAAGCTTTCTTT.

This clonotype was counted many times. The V gene is TRBV12-3 or TRBV12-4, the J gene TRBJ1-3; D unresolved. The V gene lost 2 bases and the J gene lost 0 bases, with 5 bases spanning the gap. The CDR3 is 14 amino acids. This CDR3 reads CASSLRISGNTIYF. The CDR3 DNA sequence: TGTGCCAGCAGTTTAAGGATCTCTGGAAACACCATATATTTT.

This clonotype was seen many times. The chain carries TRBV11-2 and TRBJ2-1; D not resolved. V lost 2 bases, J lost 8 bases, and 7 bases lay in between. The germline V gene encodes CDR1 SGHAT and CDR2 FQNNGV. The CDR3 extends over 12 amino acids. Here the CDR3 DNA reads TGTGCCAGCAGCTTACAGTCGCATGAGCAGTTCTTC. Protein sequence: CASSLQSHEQFF.

This clonotype showed up just a few times. This chain connects TRBV7-7 to TRBJ2-1, with unresolved D. Trimming left V 1 base short and J 7 bases short, with 8 bases between. Germline CDR1 SSHAT, CDR2 FNYEAQ (reference sequence). CDR3 length equals 13 residues. This chain's CDR3 is CASSLGLENEQFF. The CDR3 region has the DNA TGTGCCAGCAGCTTAGGTCTAGAGAATGAGCAGTTCTTC.

This clonotype was recorded many times. This chain uses TRBV11-1 with TRBJ2-5, with TRBD2 matching over 7 bases. V trimming: 6 bases; J trimming: 0 bases; junction bases outside the gene matches: 10. Germline V CDR1 and CDR2: SGHAT, FQDESV (reference sequence). The CDR3 covers 16 residues. The CDR3 here is CASRQNLAAYQETQYF. CDR3 DNA: TGTGCCAGCAGACAAAATCTAGCGGCGTACCAAGAGACCCAGTACTTC.

In its sample, this clonotype was seen many times. The chain links TRBV20-1 to TRBJ1-6; 8 nucleotides agree with TRBD1. The CDR3 is 16 amino acids. The germline V gene has CDR1 DFQATT and CDR2 SNEGSKA (reference sequence). V trimming: 5 bases; J trimming: 0 bases; junction bases outside the gene matches: 6. CDR3 sequence (DNA): TGCAGTGCTCAGGGGGCAGCAAGCTCCTATAATTCACCCCTCCACTTT. This sequence encodes CSAQGAASSYNSPLHF.

A few counts support this clonotype. The rearrangement uses TRBV5-6 and TRBJ1-2, with a weak D call TRBD1 (6 bases). Trimming took off 0 bases at V and 5 bases at J, with 11 bases between the two ends. Germline V CDR1 and CDR2: SGHDT, YYEEEE. This CDR3 is built from 14 residues. For the CDR3, the DNA is TGTGCCAGCAGCTTGGCAGGGGCCGAGTATGGCTACACCTTC. Encoded protein: CASSLAGAEYGYTF.

This chain uses TRBV6-1 with TRBJ2-1; 9 nucleotides align to TRBD1. Germline V gene data show CDR1 as MNHNS and CDR2 as SASEGT. Trimming at V came to 10 bases and at J to 3 bases, leaving 7 bases not matched to a gene. The CDR3 covers 14 residues. The CDR3 is CATLRDRDYNEQFF. The CDR3 coding sequence is TGTGCCACCCTCCGGGACAGGGACTACAATGAGCAGTTCTTC.

This clonotype was counted at least ten times. The V gene is TRBV7-9, the J gene TRBJ1-6, with TRBD1 matching over 7 bases. Trimming removed 5 bases from V and 10 bases from J; junction bases left unmatched: 8. The germline V gene encodes CDR1 SEHNR and CDR2 FQNEAQ (reference sequence). The CDR3 covers 14 residues. The CDR3 DNA follows: TGTGCCAGCAGCACAGACAGGGATCGGTCACCCCTCCACTTT. Residues: CASSTDRDRSPLHF. Using reference TRBV7-9 and TRBJ1-6 for the parts outside the CDR3, the full variable domain is DTGVSQNPRHKITKRGQNVTFRCDPISEHNRLYWYRQTLGQGPEFLTYFQNEAQLEKSRLLSDRFSAERPKGSFSTLEIQRTEQGDSAMYLCASSTDRDRSPLHFGNGTRLTVT.

Note on this clonotype: With a much larger clone just one base away, this may be a read error. CDR3 sequence (DNA): TGTGCCGGCAGTTGGACAGGGGCGTCTCAGCCCCAGCATTTT. The encoded protein is CAGSWTGASQPQHF. The V call is TRBV12-3 or TRBV12-4, the J call TRBJ1-5, with TRBD1 matching over 9 bases. The CDR3 runs to 14 residues.

This clonotype has just a few counts. V is TRBV19 and J is TRBJ1-5; D unresolved. There are 15 residues in the CDR3. Germline CDR1 is LNHDA and CDR2 is SQIVND (reference sequence). V was pared by 6 bases and J by 0 bases, with 12 bases between. The CDR3 spells CASSPGVDSNQPQHF. Written as DNA, the CDR3 is TGTGCCAGTAGCCCCGGCGTAGATAGCAATCAGCCCCAGCATTTT.

This clonotype was observed many times. CDR3 nucleotides: TGTGCCAGCAGTCCACTACTGAGGGAGGGAAATCAGCCCCAGCATTTT. Its protein product is CASSPLLREGNQPQHF. The chain combines TRBV28 with TRBJ1-5, with D uncertain. This CDR3 spans 16 amino acids. Germline CDR1 and CDR2: MDHEN and SYDVKM. Trimming took off 5 bases at V and 4 bases at J, with 18 bases between the two ends.